This T cell receptor (beta chain) came from a study of cytomegalovirus exposure and HLA in healthy donors. The protocol was immunoSEQ multiplex PCR, while the TCRdb copy is restricted to in-frame clones and leaves out a portion. The repertoire holds around 150,000 clones, approximately 86% seen once, with 2% to 2.5% in the top ten. CDR3 length equals 15 residues. Germline V gene sequence: CDR1 SQVTM, CDR2 ANQGSEA. V was clipped by 1 base and J by 3 bases; unmatched bases: 8. The specimen was PBMCs. The TCR sequence derives from a woman in her late teens or twenties in good health and CMV-seronegative. The V gene is TRBV29-1, the J gene TRBJ1-2; 7 bases align to TRBD1. CDR3 in amino acids: CSVEGRGQGDYGYTF. In DNA, the CDR3 is TGCAGCGTTGAAGGACGGGGGCAGGGGGACTATGGCTACACCTTC. The whole variable domain, filled in from reference TRBV29-1 and TRBJ1-2, reads SAVISQKPSRDICQRGTSLTIQCQVDSQVTMMFWYRQQPGQSLTLIATANQGSEATYESGFVIDKFPISRPNLTFSTLTVSNMSPEDSSIYLCSVEGRGQGDYGYTFGSGTRLTVV.